These 27 T cell receptor beta chains share one sample of origin, sequenced in a study of T cell responses to AZD1222 COVID-19 vaccine. Repertoires were generated with immunoSEQ multiplex PCR, while TCRdb's copy carries only in-frame clones and drops some. The sample lists approximately 30,000 clones, 70% to 80% occurring once. Material: peripheral blood, obtained 28 days after the second AZD1222 dose. All receptors derive from an adult who received the AZD1222 COVID-19 vaccine.

This clone is labeled as medium-sized. V gene TRBV27 combines with J gene TRBJ1-2; no definite D call. In germline, CDR1 is MNHEY, CDR2 SMNVEV (reference sequence). The CDR3 spans 13 residues. With 6 bases removed from V and 4 bases from J, the gap between germline ends came to 12 bases. In nucleotides, the CDR3 is TGTGCCAGCAGAACGGGCCCACTCTATGGCTACACCTTC. It translates to CASRTGPLYGYTF.

This chain connects TRBV11-2 to TRBJ2-1, with TRBD2 identical over 9 bases. With V trimmed by 4 bases and J by 5 bases, 12 bases remained unmatched. This CDR3 spans 17 amino acids. Germline V gene sequence: CDR1 SGHAT, CDR2 FQNNGV. The CDR3 DNA reads TGTGCCAGCAGCTCCTCCTTTAGCGGGGGCTTCGACAATGAGCAGTTCTTC. Translating gives CASSSSFSGGFDNEQFF.

The V and J genes are TRBV5-1 and TRBJ2-7, with TRBD2 as a possible D gene (6 bases). The germline V gene encodes CDR1 SGHRS and CDR2 YFSETQ. Trimming shortened V by 0 bases and J by 3 bases, and 7 bases separated the two germline ends. The CDR3 has 13 residues. CDR3 residues: CASSLGGGYEQYF. CDR3 coding DNA: TGCGCCAGCAGCTTGGGGGGAGGCTACGAGCAGTACTTC.

The chain uses TRBV11-1 and TRBJ2-7; D not certain. This CDR3 spans 11 amino acids. V was clipped by 6 bases and J by 3 bases, with 6 bases between them. CDR1 is SGHAT, CDR2 FQDESV, per germline (reference sequence). CDR3 sequence (DNA): TGTGCCAGCAGAGTAGGCTACGAGCAGTACTTC. It yields the protein CASRVGYEQYF.

The CDR3 region is CASSGRWGTNSYNEQFF. DNA for the CDR3: TGTGCCAGCAGTGGGAGGTGGGGGACAAACTCCTACAATGAGCAGTTCTTC. V and J are TRBV2 and TRBJ2-1, with TRBD1 as a possible D gene (6 bases). Germline V CDR1 and CDR2: SNHLY, FYNNEI. V lost 4 bases and J 0 bases, leaving 16 bases between the germline ends. The CDR3 has 17 residues. The whole variable domain, remainder taken from reference TRBV2 and TRBJ2-1, is EPEVTQTPSHQVTQMGQEVILRCVPISNHLYFYWYRQILGQKVEFLVSFYNNEISEKSEIFDDQFSVERPDGSNFTLKIRSTKLEDSAMYFCASSGRWGTNSYNEQFFGPGTRLTVL.

This sequence joins TRBV24-1 and TRBJ2-5, with D perhaps matching TRBD1 or TRBD2 (6 bases each). Trimming stripped 2 bases from V and 5 bases from J, with 17 bases between. CDR3 length: 16 amino acids. CDR1 and CDR2 from the germline V gene are KGHDR and SFDVKD. The CDR3 loop is CATSDSSRGGGETQYF. CDR3 coding DNA: TGTGCCACCAGTGATTCATCCAGGGGAGGCGGGGAGACCCAGTACTTC.

V gene TRBV7-2 combines with J gene TRBJ2-1; 9 bases match TRBD2. Per the germline V gene, CDR1 is SGHTA and CDR2 is FQGNSA. Germline trimming cut 3 bases from V and 13 bases from J; bases unmatched to any gene: 16. There are 16 residues in the CDR3. The CDR3 is CASSLIAGAANGEQFF. The CDR3 nucleotides are TGTGCCAGCAGCTTGATAGCGGGGGCCGCAAATGGGGAACAGTTCTTC.

There are a few counts of this clone. The chain is built from TRBV4-1 and TRBJ1-2; D possibly corresponds to TRBD1 (5 bases). Germline CDR1 is MGHRA and CDR2 is YSYEKL. V lost 0 bases and J 3 bases, leaving 11 bases between the germline ends. CDR3 size: 15 residues. CDR3 in DNA: TGCGCCAGCAGCCAAGAGACCAGGGTCTACTATGGCTACACCTTC. This gives the protein CASSQETRVYYGYTF.

The CDR3: CASSYSRTGRGTEAFF. CDR3 nucleotides: TGTGCCAGCAGTTACTCAAGGACAGGGCGCGGCACTGAAGCTTTCTTT. V gene TRBV6-5 combines with J gene TRBJ1-1; TRBD1 aligns across 8 bases. Germline values: CDR1 MNHEY, CDR2 SVGAGI. V was pared by 0 bases and J by 4 bases, with 7 bases of the junction left unmatched. This CDR3 is built from 16 residues.

J is TRBJ2-2 and V is TRBV24-1; D ambiguous. V was clipped by 4 bases and J by 1 base, with 9 bases between them. CDR1 and CDR2 from the germline V gene are KGHDR and SFDVKD. The CDR3 totals 15 residues. Here the CDR3 DNA reads TGTGCCACCAGTGACAATAGCAGGAACACCGGGGAGCTGTTTTTT. Protein product: CATSDNSRNTGELFF.

V usage is TRBV27 and J usage is TRBJ1-5; 8 bases are a match to TRBD1. V lost 6 bases to trimming and J lost 4 bases; unmatched junction nucleotides: 8. Germline-derived CDR1 and CDR2 are MNHEY and SMNVEV (reference sequence). This CDR3 is built from 15 residues. The CDR3 DNA reads as TGTGCCAGCAGCTCACGGGACAGGATGAATCAGCCCCAGCATTTT. Protein product: CASSSRDRMNQPQHF.

This clone was observed a few times. The V gene is TRBV19, the J gene TRBJ1-4, with 8 bases that match TRBD1. This CDR3 comprises 15 residues. The V and J ends lost 10 bases and 10 bases, in that order; junction bases with no gene match: 17. The germline CDR1 and CDR2 sequences are LNHDA and SQIVND (reference sequence). CDR3 residues: CATKTGDRPISKLFF. CDR3 nucleotide sequence: TGTGCCACTAAAACGGGGGACAGGCCTATCTCAAAACTGTTTTTT.

This clone occurred once. The CDR3 sequence is CASTDRGHQPQHF. CDR3 coding DNA: TGCGCCAGTACTGACAGGGGTCATCAGCCCCAGCATTTT. The chain couples TRBV10-2 to TRBJ1-5; 8 positions match TRBD1. The junction had 6 bases not matched to a gene; V was cut back by 9 bases and J by 5 bases. This CDR3 has 13 amino acids. CDR1 is WSHSY, CDR2 SAAADI, per germline.

V and J are TRBV7-2 and TRBJ1-2; tentative D call: TRBD1 (5 bases). Germline assignment: CDR1 SGHTA and CDR2 FQGNSA. The ends were cut back, 6 bases at V and 8 bases at J, with 16 bases in the middle. The CDR3 totals 13 residues. CDR3 residues: CASRETGVWGYTF. The CDR3 region has the DNA TGTGCCAGCAGGGAAACGGGGGTTTGGGGCTACACCTTC.

The chain employs TRBV6-1 and TRBJ2-7; tentative D call: TRBD1 (7 bases). Trimming shortened V by 1 base and J by 3 bases, and 19 bases separated the two germline ends. The CDR3 runs to 17 residues. Germline V gene sequence: CDR1 MNHNS, CDR2 SASEGT. The CDR3 here is CASSEVGQGGLYYEQYV. The CDR3 coding sequence is TGTGCCAGCAGTGAAGTAGGTCAGGGGGGACTTTACTACGAGCAGTACGTC.

The chain is built from TRBV2 and TRBJ1-1; D unclear. The CDR3 runs to 14 residues. Germline V CDR1 and CDR2: SNHLY, FYNNEI. Trimming cost V 1 base and J 2 bases, with 8 bases left between them. This CDR3 is CASSEVAGNTEAFF. The DNA of the CDR3 is TGTGCCAGCAGTGAAGTAGCAGGCAACACTGAAGCTTTCTTT. Full variable domain (missing parts from reference TRBV2 and TRBJ1-1): EPEVTQTPSHQVTQMGQEVILRCVPISNHLYFYWYRQILGQKVEFLVSFYNNEISEKSEIFDDQFSVERPDGSNFTLKIRSTKLEDSAMYFCASSEVAGNTEAFFGQGTRLTVV.

The V call is TRBV20-1, the J call TRBJ2-1; D unclear. Germline V gene sequence: CDR1 DFQATT, CDR2 SNEGSKA (reference sequence). Deletions cut 7 bases from V and 8 bases from J, with 9 bases between. This CDR3 has 10 residues. The CDR3 loop is CSVGRDEQFF. The CDR3 DNA is TGCAGTGTCGGTCGGGATGAGCAGTTCTTC.

The gene calls are TRBV7-9 and TRBJ2-5; 7 nucleotides agree with TRBD2. Trimming cost V 0 bases and J 5 bases; bases outside gene matches: 6. Germline lookup yields CDR1 SEHNR and CDR2 FQNEAQ (reference sequence). CDR3 size: 15 residues. CDR3 amino acids: CASSLASSGWETQYF. Written as DNA, the CDR3 is TGTGCCAGCAGCTTAGCGAGTAGCGGGTGGGAGACCCAGTACTTC. Full variable domain (outside the CDR3, taken from reference TRBV7-9 and TRBJ2-5): DTGVSQNPRHKITKRGQNVTFRCDPISEHNRLYWYRQTLGQGPEFLTYFQNEAQLEKSRLLSDRFSAERPKGSFSTLEIQRTEQGDSAMYLCASSLASSGWETQYFGPGTRLLVL.

The chain couples TRBV18 to TRBJ2-5, with TRBD2 identical over 9 bases. Per the germline V gene, CDR1 is KGHSH and CDR2 is LQKENI. The CDR3 extends over 15 amino acids. The junction had 7 bases not matched to a gene; V was cut back by 3 bases and J by 5 bases. CDR3 protein: CASSPRSGSGETQYF. CDR3 nucleotides: TGTGCCAGCTCACCCCGTAGCGGGAGTGGGGAGACCCAGTACTTC.

The CDR3 sequence: CAISEFGTGVHEQYV. In DNA form, the CDR3 reads TGTGCCATCAGTGAGTTTGGGACAGGGGTCCACGAGCAGTACGTC. V usage is TRBV10-3 and J usage is TRBJ2-7; 10 bases match TRBD1. After removal of 1 base from V and 5 bases from J, the junction contained 5 bases not matched to a gene. The CDR3 length is 15 residues. Germline loops: CDR1 ENHRY, CDR2 SYGVKD.

This clone is medium-sized within its sample. This sequence joins TRBV19 and TRBJ1-1; TRBD1 matches 7 bases. Germline V gives CDR1 LNHDA, CDR2 SQIVND (reference sequence). V trimming: 6 bases; J trimming: 2 bases; junction bases outside the gene matches: 6. The length of the CDR3 is 14 residues. The CDR3 DNA sequence: TGTGCCAGTAGCCTGGACAGGAGAAACACTGAAGCTTTCTTT. Its protein is CASSLDRRNTEAFF.

The chain links TRBV14 to TRBJ1-1, with D possibly being TRBD1 (6 bases). CDR1 is SGHDN and CDR2 is FVKESK in the germline V gene. With 1 base removed from V and 7 bases from J, the gap between germline ends came to 7 bases. The CDR3 consists of 12 residues. The CDR3, as DNA: TGTGCCAGCAGCCAAGCGGGACATGAAGCTTTCTTT. Protein product: CASSQAGHEAFF.

The chain is built from TRBV27 and TRBJ2-1; the match to TRBD1 covers 8 bases. The CDR3 is 18 residues long. Germline V gene lookup returns CDR1 MNHEY and CDR2 SMNVEV (reference sequence). The V and J ends lost 0 bases and 8 bases, in that order; junction bases with no gene match: 15. The CDR3 coding sequence is TGTGCCAGCAGTTTATCCCCCCTTAGACAGGGGCTTGAGGATGAGCAGTTCTTC. This translates into CASSLSPLRQGLEDEQFF.

The chain has TRBV18 and TRBJ1-2, with 7 bases matching TRBD1. This CDR3 is built from 13 residues. Losses at the gene ends were 2 bases for V and 8 bases for J; bases not matched to a gene: 5. CDR1 and CDR2 from the germline V gene are KGHSH and LQKENI. CDR3 coding DNA: TGTGCCAGCTCACCATACCAGGGGGAGGGCTACACCTTC. It codes for CASSPYQGEGYTF.

This clone was observed a single time. This sequence joins TRBV7-9 and TRBJ2-7; perhaps TRBD1 as D (5 bases). Germline CDR1 and CDR2: SEHNR and FQNEAQ (reference sequence). The CDR3 length is 15 residues. Trimming cost V 2 bases and J 1 base, with 12 bases left between them. The CDR3 DNA is TGTGCCAGCAGCTTACTTTTGCAGGGATCCTACGAGCAGTACGTC. This encodes CASSLLLQGSYEQYV.

CDR3 region: CASSPGDNYGYTF. CDR3 in DNA: TGTGCCAGCTCACCGGGGGATAACTATGGCTACACCTTC. This chain links TRBV18 with TRBJ1-2; perhaps TRBD1 as D (5 bases). This CDR3 has 13 residues. Germline V CDR1 and CDR2: KGHSH, LQKENI. The V end lost 3 bases, the J end lost 1 base, and 6 bases lay between the germline ends.

The chain has TRBV6-5 and TRBJ1-5; 9 positions match TRBD1. Per the germline V gene, CDR1 is MNHEY and CDR2 is SVGAGI. V lost 5 bases, J lost 7 bases, and 9 bases stayed unmatched. CDR3 size: 15 residues. CDR3 nucleotides: TGTGCCAGCAGTACGGGACAGGGTGGCGGGCAGCCCCAGCATTTT. This codes for CASSTGQGGGQPQHF.